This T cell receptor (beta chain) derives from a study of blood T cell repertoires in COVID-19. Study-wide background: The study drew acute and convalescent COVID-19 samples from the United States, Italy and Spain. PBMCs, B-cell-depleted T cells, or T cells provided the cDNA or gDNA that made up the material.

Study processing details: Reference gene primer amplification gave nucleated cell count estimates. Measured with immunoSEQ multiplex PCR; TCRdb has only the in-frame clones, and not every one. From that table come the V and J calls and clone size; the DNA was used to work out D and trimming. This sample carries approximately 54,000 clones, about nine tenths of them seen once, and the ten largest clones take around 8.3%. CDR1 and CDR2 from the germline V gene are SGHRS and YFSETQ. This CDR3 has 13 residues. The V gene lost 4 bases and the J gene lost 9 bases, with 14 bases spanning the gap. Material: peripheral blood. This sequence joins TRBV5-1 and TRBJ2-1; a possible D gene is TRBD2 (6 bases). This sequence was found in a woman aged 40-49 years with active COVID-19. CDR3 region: CASSPIGGTEQFF. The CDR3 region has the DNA TGCGCCAGCAGCCCCATCGGAGGGACTGAGCAGTTCTTC.